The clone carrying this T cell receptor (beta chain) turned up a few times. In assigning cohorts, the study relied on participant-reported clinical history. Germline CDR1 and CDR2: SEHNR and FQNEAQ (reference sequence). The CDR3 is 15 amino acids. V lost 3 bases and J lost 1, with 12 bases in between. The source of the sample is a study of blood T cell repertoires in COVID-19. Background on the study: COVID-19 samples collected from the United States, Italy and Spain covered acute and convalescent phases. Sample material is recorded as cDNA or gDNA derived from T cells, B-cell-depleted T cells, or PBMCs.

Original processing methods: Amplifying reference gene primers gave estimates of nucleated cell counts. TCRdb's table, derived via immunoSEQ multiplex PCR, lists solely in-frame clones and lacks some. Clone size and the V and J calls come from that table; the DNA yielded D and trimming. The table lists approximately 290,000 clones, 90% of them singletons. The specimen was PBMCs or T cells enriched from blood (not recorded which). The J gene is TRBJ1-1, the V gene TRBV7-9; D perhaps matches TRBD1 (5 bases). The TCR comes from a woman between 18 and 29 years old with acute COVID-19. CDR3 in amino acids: CASSFYKGWNTEAFF. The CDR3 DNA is TGTGCCAGCAGCTTCTATAAGGGGTGGAACACTGAAGCTTTCTTT.